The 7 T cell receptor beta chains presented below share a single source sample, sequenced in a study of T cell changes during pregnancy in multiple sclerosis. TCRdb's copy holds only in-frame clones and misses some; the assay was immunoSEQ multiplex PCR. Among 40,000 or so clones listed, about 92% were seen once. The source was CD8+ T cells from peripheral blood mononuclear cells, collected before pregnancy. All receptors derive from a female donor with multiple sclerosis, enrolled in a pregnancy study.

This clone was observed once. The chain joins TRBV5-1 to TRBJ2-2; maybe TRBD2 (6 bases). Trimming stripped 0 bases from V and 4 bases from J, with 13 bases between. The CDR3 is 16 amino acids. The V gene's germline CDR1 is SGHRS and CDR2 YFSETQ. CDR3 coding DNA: TGCGCCAGCAGCTTGGTGGAGCGGGTACTCACCGGGGAGCTGTTTTTT. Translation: CASSLVERVLTGELFF.

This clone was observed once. This CDR3 is CASSHPGTSGGEQETQYF. CDR3 DNA: TGCGCCAGCAGCCACCCCGGGACTAGCGGGGGGGAGCAAGAGACCCAGTACTTC. V usage is TRBV4-1 and J usage is TRBJ2-5; TRBD2 matches 16 bases. CDR1 MGHRA and CDR2 YSYEKL come from the germline V gene. CDR3 length: 18 amino acids. The V gene end was trimmed by 3 bases and the J gene end by 2 bases; junction bases not matched to a gene: 6.

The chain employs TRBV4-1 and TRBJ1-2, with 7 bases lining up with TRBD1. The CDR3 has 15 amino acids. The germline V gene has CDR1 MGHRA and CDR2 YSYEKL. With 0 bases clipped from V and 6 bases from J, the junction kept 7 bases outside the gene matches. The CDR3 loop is CASSQEAGRGDGYTF. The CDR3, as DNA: TGCGCCAGCAGCCAAGAAGCGGGCAGGGGGGATGGCTACACCTTC.

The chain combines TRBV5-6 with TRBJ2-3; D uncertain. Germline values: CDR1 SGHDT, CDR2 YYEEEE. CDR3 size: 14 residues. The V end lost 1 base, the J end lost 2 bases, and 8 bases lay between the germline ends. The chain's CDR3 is CASSLYSTTDTQYF. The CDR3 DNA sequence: TGTGCCAGCAGCTTGTACAGTACCACAGATACGCAGTATTTT.

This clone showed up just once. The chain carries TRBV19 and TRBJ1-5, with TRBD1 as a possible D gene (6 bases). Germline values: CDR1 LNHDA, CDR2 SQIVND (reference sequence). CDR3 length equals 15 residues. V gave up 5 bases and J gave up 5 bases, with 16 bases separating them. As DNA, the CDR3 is TGTGCCAGTAGTGCCCCTGACAGGTATTATCAGCCCCAGCATTTT. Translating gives CASSAPDRYYQPQHF.

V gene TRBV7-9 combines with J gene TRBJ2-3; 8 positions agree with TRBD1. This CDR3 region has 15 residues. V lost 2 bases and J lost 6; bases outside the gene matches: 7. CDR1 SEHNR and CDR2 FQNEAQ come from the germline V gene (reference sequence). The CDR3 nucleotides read TGTGCCAGCAGCTTATACCAGGGGGCATCGGATACGCAGTATTTT. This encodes CASSLYQGASDTQYF.

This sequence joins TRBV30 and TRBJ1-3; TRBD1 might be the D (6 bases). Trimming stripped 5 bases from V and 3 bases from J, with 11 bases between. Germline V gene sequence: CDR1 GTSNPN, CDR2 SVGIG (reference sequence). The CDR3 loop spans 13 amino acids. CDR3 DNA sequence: TGTGCCTGGTCCAGGGGTGGTGGAAACACCATATATTTT. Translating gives CAWSRGGGNTIYF.